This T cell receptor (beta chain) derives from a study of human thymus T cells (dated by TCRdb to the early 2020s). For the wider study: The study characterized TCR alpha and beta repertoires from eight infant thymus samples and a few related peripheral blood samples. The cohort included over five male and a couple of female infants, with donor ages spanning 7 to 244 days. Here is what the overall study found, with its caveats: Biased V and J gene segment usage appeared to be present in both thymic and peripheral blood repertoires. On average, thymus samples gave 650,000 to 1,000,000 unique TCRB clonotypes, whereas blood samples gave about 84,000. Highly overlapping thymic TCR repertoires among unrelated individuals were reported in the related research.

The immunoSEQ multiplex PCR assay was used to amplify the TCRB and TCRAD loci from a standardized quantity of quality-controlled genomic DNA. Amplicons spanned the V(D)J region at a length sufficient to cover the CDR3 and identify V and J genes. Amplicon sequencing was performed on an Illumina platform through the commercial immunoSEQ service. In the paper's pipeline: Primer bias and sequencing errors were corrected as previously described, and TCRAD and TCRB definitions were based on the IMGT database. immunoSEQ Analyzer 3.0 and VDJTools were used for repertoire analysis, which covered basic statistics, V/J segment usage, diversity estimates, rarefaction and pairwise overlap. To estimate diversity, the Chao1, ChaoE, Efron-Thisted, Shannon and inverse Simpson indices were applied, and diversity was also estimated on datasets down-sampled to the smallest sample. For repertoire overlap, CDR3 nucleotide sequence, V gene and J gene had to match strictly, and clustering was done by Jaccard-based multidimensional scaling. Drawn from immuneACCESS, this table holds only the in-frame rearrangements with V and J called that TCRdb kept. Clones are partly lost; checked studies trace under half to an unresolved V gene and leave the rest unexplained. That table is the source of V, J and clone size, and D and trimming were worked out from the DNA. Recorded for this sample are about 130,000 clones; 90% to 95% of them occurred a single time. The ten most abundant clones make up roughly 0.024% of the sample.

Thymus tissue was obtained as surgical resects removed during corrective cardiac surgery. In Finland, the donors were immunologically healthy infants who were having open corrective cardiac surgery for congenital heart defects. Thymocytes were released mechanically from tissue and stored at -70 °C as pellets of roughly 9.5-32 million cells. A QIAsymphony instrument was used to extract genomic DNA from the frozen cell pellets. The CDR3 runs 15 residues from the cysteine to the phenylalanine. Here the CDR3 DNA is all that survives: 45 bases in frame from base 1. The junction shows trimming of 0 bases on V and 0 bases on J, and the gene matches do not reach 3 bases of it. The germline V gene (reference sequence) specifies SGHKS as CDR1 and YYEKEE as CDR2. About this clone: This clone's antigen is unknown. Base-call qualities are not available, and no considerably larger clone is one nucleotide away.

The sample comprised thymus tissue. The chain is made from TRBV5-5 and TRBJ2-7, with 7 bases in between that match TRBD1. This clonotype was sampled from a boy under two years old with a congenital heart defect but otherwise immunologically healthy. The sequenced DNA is TGTGCCAGCAGCTTGGGAGGGGGCCGCTCCTACGAGCAGTACTTC. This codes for CASSLGGGRSYEQYF.